This TCR beta chain was profiled in a study of blood T cell repertoires in COVID-19. Study overall: Samples came from the United States, Italy and Spain, spanning acute and convalescent COVID-19. T cells, B-cell-depleted T cells, or PBMCs supplied cDNA or gDNA.

By share of the sample, this clone is medium-sized. Study processing details: Scientists estimated how many nucleated cells there were by amplifying reference gene primers. Clones were sequenced by immunoSEQ multiplex PCR, and TCRdb holds only the in-frame ones, with some missing. Clonal size and the V and J genes are those of that table, whereas D and trimming came from the DNA. Of 200,000 to 250,000 clones listed, around nine tenths were seen once; the top ten hold approximately 12%. With 3 bases clipped from V and 1 base from J, the junction kept 6 bases outside the gene matches. This CDR3 comprises 14 residues. CDR1 DFQATT and CDR2 SNEGSKA come from the germline V gene (reference sequence).

This clonotype was obtained from a woman aged 18-29 years who had recovered from COVID-19. The rearrangement joins TRBV20-1 to TRBJ2-7; 7 positions agree with TRBD2. The sequenced sample was peripheral blood. As DNA, the CDR3 is TGCAGTGCTAGTAGGTCGGGAGGTTCCTACGAGCAGTACTTC. Translated, it gives CSASRSGGSYEQYF.